This T cell receptor (beta chain) emerged from a study of blood T cell repertoires in COVID-19. Trimming removed 6 bases from V and 8 bases from J; junction bases left unmatched: 5. There are 13 residues in the CDR3. Germline assignment: CDR1 MNHEY and CDR2 SVGAGI. Clones were read by immunoSEQ multiplex PCR, and TCRdb kept only the in-frame ones, dropping some. Seen here are approximately 250,000 clones, 84% observed once, and the top ten hold about 1.5%. The chain is built from TRBV6-5 and TRBJ1-2; the match to TRBD1 covers 11 bases. The source of this sequence is a woman aged 40 to 55 who had recovered from COVID-19. Input material: peripheral blood. The CDR3 sequence: CASRSGQGGGYTF. The CDR3 coding sequence is TGTGCCAGCAGATCGGGACAGGGGGGCGGCTACACCTTC.